The next 12 T cell receptor beta chains were all read from a single sample in a study of T cells in women clearing cervical HPV infection. Measured with immunoSEQ multiplex PCR; TCRdb has only the in-frame clones, and not every one. The listing records tens of thousands of clones. The sample was blood buffy coat. These receptors all stem from a woman aged 18 to 75 with a cervical HPV16 infection that either progressed to CIN3+ or cleared (not recorded which).

On this clone: The germline gene is not matched at one end of the junction; a read error may be the cause. The read terminates 3 residues before the CDR3 end, so the remaining end is supplied by the germline J gene. The chain uses TRBV7-7 and TRBJ1-2, with TRBD1 identical over 7 bases. Germline V lookup: CDR1 SSHAT, CDR2 FNYEAQ (reference sequence). The CDR3 covers 13 residues. Here the CDR3 reads CASSLDRADTYTF. The DNA read from the CDR3 is TGTGCTAGCAGCTTAGACAGGGCAGATACC.

Concerning this clone itself: The sequence runs out 3 residues before the end of the CDR3; the remainder is reconstructed from the germline J gene. The chain joins TRBV12-3 or TRBV12-4 to TRBJ2-6; 8 positions match TRBD1. The CDR3 is 17 amino acids. V trimming: 6 bases; J trimming: 0 bases; junction bases outside the gene matches: 7. CDR3 bases read: TGTGCCAGCAGCAGGGGGCTCTCCTCCTCTGGGGCCAACGTC. This translates into CASSRGLSSSGANV. The full CDR3 is CASSRGLSSSGANVLTF.

About this clone: The read terminates 3 residues ahead of where the CDR3 ends, so the germline J gene completes it. The chain carries TRBV7-9 and TRBJ2-5; possibly TRBD1 for D (7 bases). The length of the CDR3 is 15 residues. V was cut by 5 bases and J by 7 bases, with 20 bases left in between. Per the germline V gene, CDR1 is SEHNR and CDR2 is FQNEAQ (reference sequence). CDR3 sequence reads: CASSPKGRQGGTQYF. The sequenced CDR3 bases are TGTGCCAGCAGCCCAAAAGGCCGGCAGGGGGGGACC. Looking up the rest from reference TRBV7-9 and TRBJ2-5 gives the full variable domain: DTGVSQNPRHKITKRGQNVTFRCDPISEHNRLYWYRQTLGQGPEFLTYFQNEAQLEKSRLLSDRFSAERPKGSFSTLEIQRTEQGDSAMYLCASSPKGRQGGTQYFGPGTRLLVL.

About this clone: The read ends 3 residues shy of where the CDR3 ends; the end is completed using the germline J gene. The chain combines TRBV2 with TRBJ1-2; D gene unclear. Germline V CDR1 and CDR2: SNHLY, FYNNEI. CDR3 size: 13 residues. The covered CDR3 bases are TGTGCCAGCACGATAGAACAACTGAGCGAC. Translated: CASTIEQLSD. The full CDR3 protein is CASTIEQLSDYTF.

To note about this clone: The CDR3 is cut off 3 residues early in the read; its end comes from the germline J gene. The V gene is TRBV30, the J gene TRBJ1-4; tentative D call: TRBD1 (6 bases). V shed 4 bases and J shed 8 bases, with 17 bases lying between them. The CDR3 is 14 residues long. Germline loops: CDR1 GTSNPN, CDR2 SVGIG (reference sequence). This CDR3 reads CAWNPGRGREKLFF. Partial CDR3 DNA: TGTGCCTGGAACCCCGGCAGGGGACGCGAAAAA.

To note about this clone: The read finishes 3 residues shy of the CDR3 end, and the germline J gene is used to complete it. V and J are TRBV30 and TRBJ1-5; weak D call: TRBD1 (6 bases). Looked up from germline, CDR1 is GTSNPN and CDR2 is SVGIG (reference sequence). This CDR3 has 14 residues. V lost 2 bases, J lost 6 bases, and 14 bases lay in between. CDR3 bases read: TGTGCCTGGAGTTTACCAGGGGTCGCTCAGCCC. It is translated as CAWSLPGVAQP. The complete CDR3 protein is CAWSLPGVAQPQHF.

As regards this clone: The CDR3 goes on 3 residues after the read ends, and that part is filled in from the germline J gene. The chain joins TRBV7-9 to TRBJ2-1; D not resolved. The CDR3 length is 12 residues. The germline V and J ends were trimmed by 4 bases and 4 bases, with 5 bases remaining between them. Germline values: CDR1 SEHNR, CDR2 FQNEAQ (reference sequence). The CDR3: CASSSRYNEQFF. CDR3 DNA (partial): TGTGCCAGCAGCTCCCGTTACAATGAG.

With respect to this clone: The sequence runs out 3 residues before the end of the CDR3; the remainder is reconstructed from the germline J gene. The chain joins TRBV19 to TRBJ1-2, with D uncertain. The V gene's germline CDR1 is LNHDA and CDR2 SQIVND (reference sequence). This CDR3 spans 15 amino acids. The DNA read from the CDR3 is TGTGCCAGTAGTCAACGGGCGGGAGTTCCCTACGAC. It translates to CASSQRAGVPYD. In full, the CDR3 is CASSQRAGVPYDYTF.

Concerning this clone itself: The CDR3 end lies 3 residues beyond the end of the read and is filled in from the germline J gene. V is TRBV20-1 and J is TRBJ1-2, with D perhaps TRBD1 (6 bases). The CDR3 has 15 residues. Germline V gene lookup returns CDR1 DFQATT and CDR2 SNEGSKA (reference sequence). Between the trimmed V and J ends, which lost 1 base and 4 bases, there was a span of 16 bases. The CDR3: CSARGGGRAGYGYTF. The CDR3 bases that were read are TGCAGTGCTAGAGGTGGGGGCAGGGCGGGCTATGGC.

With respect to this clone: From the germline J gene comes the end of the CDR3, since the read stops 3 residues before it. The gene calls are TRBV2 and TRBJ1-4; no clear D gene. Germline V lookup: CDR1 SNHLY, CDR2 FYNNEI. V was shortened by 6 bases and J by 0 bases, with 11 bases between the two germline ends. The CDR3 extends over 15 amino acids. The part of the CDR3 DNA that was read is TGTGCCAGCAGCCCCGTGCGTGCAACTAATGAAAAA. Amino acid sequence: CASSPVRATNEK. The full-length CDR3 reads as CASSPVRATNEKLFF.

As for this clone: Sequencing ends 3 residues short of the CDR3 end; the germline J gene provides the rest. The chain employs TRBV30 and TRBJ2-2; 8 bases are a match to TRBD1. This CDR3 comprises 15 residues. Germline lookup yields CDR1 GTSNPN and CDR2 SVGIG (reference sequence). The CDR3 sequence: CAWTPGGRANEKLFF. The sequenced part of the CDR3 DNA is TGTGCCTGGACCCCAGGGGGCCGGGCTAATGAAAAG.

In the case of this clone: The read ends 3 residues early relative to the CDR3; the germline J gene fills the gap. The chain is built from TRBV11-3 and TRBJ2-3; TRBD2 might be the D (5 bases). Trimming stripped 1 base from V and 5 bases from J, with 10 bases between. The V gene's germline CDR1 is SGHNT and CDR2 YENEEA. This CDR3 is built from 14 residues. The DNA read from the CDR3 is TGTGCCAGCAGCTTAGGTAACGAGGGAGATACG. It translates to CASSLGNEGDT. The full-length CDR3 reads as CASSLGNEGDTQYF.